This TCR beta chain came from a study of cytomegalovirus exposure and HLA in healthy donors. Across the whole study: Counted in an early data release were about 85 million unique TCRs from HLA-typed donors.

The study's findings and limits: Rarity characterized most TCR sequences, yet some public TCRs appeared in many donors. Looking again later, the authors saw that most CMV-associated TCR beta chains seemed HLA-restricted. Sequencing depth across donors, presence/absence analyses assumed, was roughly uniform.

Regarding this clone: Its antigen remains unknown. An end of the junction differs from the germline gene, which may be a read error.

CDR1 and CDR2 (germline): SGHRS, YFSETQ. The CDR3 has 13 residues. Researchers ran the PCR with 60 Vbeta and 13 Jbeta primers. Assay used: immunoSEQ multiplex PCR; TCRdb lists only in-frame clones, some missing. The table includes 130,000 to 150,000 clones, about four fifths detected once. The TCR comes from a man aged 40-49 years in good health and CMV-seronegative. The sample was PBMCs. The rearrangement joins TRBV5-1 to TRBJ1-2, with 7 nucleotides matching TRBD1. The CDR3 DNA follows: TGCGCCAGCAGCTCCAGGGACAGCTATGACTACACCTTC. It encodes CASSSRDSYDYTF.